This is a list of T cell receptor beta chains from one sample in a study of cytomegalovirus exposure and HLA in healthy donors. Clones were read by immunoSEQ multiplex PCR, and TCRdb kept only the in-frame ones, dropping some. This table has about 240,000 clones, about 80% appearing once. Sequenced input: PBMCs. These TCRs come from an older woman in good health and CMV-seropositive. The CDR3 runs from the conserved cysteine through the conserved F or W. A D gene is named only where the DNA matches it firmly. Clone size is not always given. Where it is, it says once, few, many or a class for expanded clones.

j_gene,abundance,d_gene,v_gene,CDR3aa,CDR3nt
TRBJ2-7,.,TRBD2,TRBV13,CASSELADYTRQYF,TGTGCCAGCTCAGAACTAGCGGATTATACGAGGCAGTACTTC
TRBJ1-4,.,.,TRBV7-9,CASSSGITFREKLFF,TGTGCCAGCAGCTCGGGAATTACCTTTAGAGAAAAACTGTTTTTT
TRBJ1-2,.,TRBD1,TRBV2,CASSEAPTGTGGYGYTF,TGTGCCAGCAGTGAAGCGCCGACGGGGACAGGGGGCTATGGCTACACCTTC
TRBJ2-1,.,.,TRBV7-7,CASSQGLYNEQFF,TGTGCTAGCAGCCAGGGACTCTACAATGAGCAGTTCTTC
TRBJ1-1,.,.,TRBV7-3,CASSLYAPYQQGFSTEAFF,TGTGCCAGCAGCTTATACGCCCCCTACCAACAGGGCTTCAGCACTGAAGCTTTCTTT
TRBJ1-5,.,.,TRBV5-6,CASSLQGNNQPQHF,TGTGCCAGCAGCTTACAGGGAAACAATCAGCCCCAGCATTTT
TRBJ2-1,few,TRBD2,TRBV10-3,CASSYGLANTNEQFF,TGTGCCAGCAGTTACGGACTAGCAAATACCAATGAGCAGTTCTTC
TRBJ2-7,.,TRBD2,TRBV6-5,CASSSGGGGEQYF,TGTGCCAGCAGTTCGGGGGGAGGAGGCGAGCAGTACTTC
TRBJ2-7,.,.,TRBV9,CASSARPMSEQYF,TGTGCCAGCAGCGCGCGCCCCATGAGCGAGCAGTACTTC
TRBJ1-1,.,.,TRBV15,CATSRSLGALNTEAFF,TGTGCCACCAGCAGATCCCTCGGAGCCTTGAACACTGAAGCTTTCTTT
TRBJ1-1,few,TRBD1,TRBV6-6,CASSYLRDRGNTEAFF,TGTGCCAGCAGTTACCTCCGGGACAGGGGGAACACTGAAGCTTTCTTT
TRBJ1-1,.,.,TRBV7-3,CASSYGVGNTEAFF,TGTGCCAGCAGCTACGGGGTCGGGAACACTGAAGCTTTCTTT
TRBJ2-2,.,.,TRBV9,CASSLSRRSGTGELFF,TGTGCCAGCAGCCTCAGTCGGCGAAGCGGGACCGGGGAGCTGTTTTTT
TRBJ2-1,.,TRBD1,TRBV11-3,CASSTDRVNEQFF,TGTGCCAGCAGCACGGACAGGGTCAATGAGCAGTTCTTC
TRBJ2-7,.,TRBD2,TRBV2,CASSPPLSGRPYEQYF,TGTGCCAGCAGCCCCCCTTTGAGCGGGAGACCCTACGAGCAGTACTTC
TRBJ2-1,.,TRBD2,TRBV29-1,CSVGRLAGPYNEQFF,TGCAGCGTCGGTCGACTAGCGGGACCCTACAATGAGCAGTTCTTC
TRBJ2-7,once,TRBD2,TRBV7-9,CSSSPLAGGGRSYEQYF,TGTTCCAGCAGCCCACTAGCGGGAGGTGGCAGGTCCTACGAGCAGTACTTC
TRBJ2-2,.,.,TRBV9,CASSVKGANTGELFF,TGTGCCAGCAGCGTAAAGGGGGCGAACACCGGGGAGCTGTTTTTT
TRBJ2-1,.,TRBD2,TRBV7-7,CASSLGGLAGSFEQFF,TGTGCTAGCAGCTTAGGTGGACTAGCGGGGTCGTTCGAGCAGTTCTTC
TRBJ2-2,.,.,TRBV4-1,CASSQEKGKYTGEPFF,TGCGCCAGCAGCCAAGAGAAAGGGAAGTACACCGGGGAGCCGTTTTTT
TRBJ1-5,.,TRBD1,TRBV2,CASTLQGADQPQHF,TGTGCCAGCACCTTACAGGGGGCCGATCAGCCCCAGCATTTT
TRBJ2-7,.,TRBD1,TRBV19,CASRDRGYEQYF,TGTGCCAGTCGGGACAGGGGATACGAGCAGTACTTC
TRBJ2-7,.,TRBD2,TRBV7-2,CASSLSSGGPEQYF,TGTGCCAGCAGCCTCTCTAGCGGAGGCCCCGAGCAGTACTTC
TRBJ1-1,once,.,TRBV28,CATLEGVEAFF,TGTGCCACCCTAGAGGGGGTTGAAGCTTTCTTT
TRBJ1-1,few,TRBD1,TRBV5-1,CASSLGGTGYFRAFF,TGCGCCAGCAGCTTGGGGGGGACAGGGTATTTTCGAGCTTTCTTT
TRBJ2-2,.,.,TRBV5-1,CASSLDMGPAGELFF,TGCGCCAGCAGCCTCGACATGGGCCCAGCCGGGGAGCTGTTTTTT
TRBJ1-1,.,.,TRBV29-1,CSVQVNTEAFF,TGCAGCGTACAGGTGAACACTGAAGCTTTCTTT
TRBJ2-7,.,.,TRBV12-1,CASGREQYF,TGTGCCAGCGGCCGTGAGCAGTACTTC
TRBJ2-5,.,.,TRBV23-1,CASRQQERQGASGTSLQGTQYF,TGCGCCAGCAGGCAGCAGGAGCGGCAGGGGGCCTCCGGGACTAGCCTACAAGGGACCCAGTACTTC
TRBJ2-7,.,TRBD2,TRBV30,CAWRLIGTSGSYEQYF,TGTGCCTGGAGGCTCATAGGGACTAGCGGGAGCTACGAGCAGTACTTC
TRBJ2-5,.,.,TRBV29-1,CSVEDGRQIQETQYF,TGCAGCGTTGAAGATGGAAGACAGATCCAAGAGACCCAGTACTTC
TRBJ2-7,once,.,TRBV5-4,CASSFGGDSYEQYF,TGTGCCAGCAGCTTTGGAGGGGACTCCTACGAGCAGTACTTC
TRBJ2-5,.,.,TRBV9,CASSVDQRPGGTQYF,TGTGCCAGCAGCGTAGATCAGCGGCCCGGAGGGACCCAGTACTTC
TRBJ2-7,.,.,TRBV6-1,CASSSGREKSYEQYF,TGTGCCAGCAGTTCCGGACGGGAAAAATCCTACGAGCAGTACTTC
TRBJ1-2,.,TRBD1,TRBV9,CASTGTGSNYGYTF,TGTGCCAGCACAGGGACAGGATCTAACTATGGCTACACCTTC
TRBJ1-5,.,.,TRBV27,CASARGSNQPQHF,TGTGCCAGCGCTAGGGGGAGCAATCAGCCCCAGCATTTT
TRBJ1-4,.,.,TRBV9,CASSAEGLNEKLFF,TGTGCCAGCAGCGCCGAGGGACTTAATGAAAAACTGTTTTTT
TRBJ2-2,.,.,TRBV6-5,CASTQGTGRTGELFF,TGTGCCAGCACACAAGGAACAGGGCGAACCGGGGAGCTGTTTTTT
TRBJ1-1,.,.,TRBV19,CASSMAYTEAFF,TGTGCCAGTAGTATGGCCTACACTGAAGCTTTCTTT
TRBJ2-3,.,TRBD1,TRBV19,CASSVQGVTDTQYF,TGTGCCAGTAGTGTACAGGGGGTGACAGATACGCAGTATTTT
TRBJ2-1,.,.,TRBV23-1,CASSQSPPRGNNEQFF,TGCGCCAGCAGTCAGTCCCCTCCTCGGGGGAATAATGAGCAGTTCTTC
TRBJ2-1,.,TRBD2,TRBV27,CASSLLSGRNSEQFF,TGTGCCAGCAGTTTACTTAGCGGGAGAAATAGTGAGCAGTTCTTC
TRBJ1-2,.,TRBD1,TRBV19,CASSPPWGQGIGYTF,TGTGCCAGTAGTCCACCTTGGGGACAGGGAATCGGCTACACCTTC
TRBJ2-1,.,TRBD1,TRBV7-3,CASSLARTGWVNEQFF,TGTGCCAGCAGCTTAGCTAGGACAGGGTGGGTCAATGAGCAGTTCTTC
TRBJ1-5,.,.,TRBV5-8,CASSLVMQAYSNQPQHF,TGTGCCAGCAGCTTGGTGATGCAGGCCTATAGCAATCAGCCCCAGCATTTT
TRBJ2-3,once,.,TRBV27,CASSLGAGETSTDTQYF,TGTGCCAGCAGTTTAGGGGCAGGAGAAACCAGCACAGATACGCAGTATTTT
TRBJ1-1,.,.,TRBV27,CASSSLTYSGSTEAFF,TGTGCCAGCAGTTCCCTAACGTACAGTGGCAGCACTGAAGCTTTCTTT